This T cell receptor (beta chain) was found in a study of early stage breast cancer tumors. Findings and limits, study-wide: Most shared enriched TCRB sequences were commonly generated ones.

Measured with immunoSEQ multiplex PCR; TCRdb has only the in-frame clones, and not every one. This table holds tens of thousands of clones, 83% found once. With 0 bases removed from V and 2 bases from J, the gap between germline ends came to 18 bases. CDR1 and CDR2 from the germline V gene are MGHRA and YSYEKL. The CDR3 consists of 18 residues. Worth noting for this clone: Its antigen is not identified.

This receptor was identified in a person aged 45 to 59 with breast cancer. The chain combines TRBV4-1 with TRBJ2-3; the D gene could be TRBD1 or TRBD2 (6 bases each). Sequenced sample: blood. This CDR3 is CASSQERGADGTTDTQYF. The DNA of the CDR3 is TGCGCCAGCAGCCAAGAAAGGGGGGCAGACGGAACCACAGATACGCAGTATTTT.